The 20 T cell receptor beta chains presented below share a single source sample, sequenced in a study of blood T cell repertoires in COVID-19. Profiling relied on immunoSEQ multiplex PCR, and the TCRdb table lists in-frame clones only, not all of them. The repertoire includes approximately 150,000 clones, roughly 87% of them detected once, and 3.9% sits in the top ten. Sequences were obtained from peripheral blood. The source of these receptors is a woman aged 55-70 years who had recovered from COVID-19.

CDR3 coding DNA: TGTGCCAGCAGTGCCCCGGGACAGGCCTCTTACCCCGAGCAGTACTTC. Translated, it gives CASSAPGQASYPEQYF. This chain uses TRBV6-1 with TRBJ2-7, with 8 nucleotides matching TRBD1. The CDR3 is 16 residues long. V trimming: 4 bases; J trimming: 6 bases; junction bases outside the gene matches: 14. Germline CDR1 MNHNS, CDR2 SASEGT.

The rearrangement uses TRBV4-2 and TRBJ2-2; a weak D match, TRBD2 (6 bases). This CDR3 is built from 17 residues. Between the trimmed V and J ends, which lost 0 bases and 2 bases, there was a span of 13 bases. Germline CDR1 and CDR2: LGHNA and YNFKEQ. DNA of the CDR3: TGTGCCAGCAGCCAAGATCCTCGGGGACTCAACACCGGGGAGCTGTTTTTT. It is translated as CASSQDPRGLNTGELFF.

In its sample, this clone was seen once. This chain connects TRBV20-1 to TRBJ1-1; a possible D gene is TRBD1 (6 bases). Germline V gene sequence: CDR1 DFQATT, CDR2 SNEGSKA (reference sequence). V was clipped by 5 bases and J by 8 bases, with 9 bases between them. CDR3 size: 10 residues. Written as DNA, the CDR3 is TGCAGTGCTCTGGGACAAGAAGCTTTCTTT. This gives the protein CSALGQEAFF.

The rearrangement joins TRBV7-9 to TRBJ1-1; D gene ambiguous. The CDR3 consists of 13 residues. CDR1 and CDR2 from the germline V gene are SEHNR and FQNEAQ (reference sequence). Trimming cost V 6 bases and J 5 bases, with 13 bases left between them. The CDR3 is CASRPEGWTEAFF. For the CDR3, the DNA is TGTGCCAGCAGACCCGAGGGTTGGACTGAAGCTTTCTTT.

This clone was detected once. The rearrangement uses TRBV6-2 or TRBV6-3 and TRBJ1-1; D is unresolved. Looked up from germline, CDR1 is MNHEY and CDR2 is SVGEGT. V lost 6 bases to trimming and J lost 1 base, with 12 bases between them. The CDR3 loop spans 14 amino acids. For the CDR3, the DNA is TGTGCCAGCAGCCGCCGGGATCCGAACACTGAAGCTTTCTTT. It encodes CASSRRDPNTEAFF.

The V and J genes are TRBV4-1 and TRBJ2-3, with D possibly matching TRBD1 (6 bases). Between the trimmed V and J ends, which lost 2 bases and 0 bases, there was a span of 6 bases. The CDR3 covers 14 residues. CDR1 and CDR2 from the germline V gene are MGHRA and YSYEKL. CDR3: CASSQRGSTDTQYF. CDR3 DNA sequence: TGCGCCAGCAGCCAAAGGGGGAGCACAGATACGCAGTATTTT.

The DNA for the CDR3 is TGTGCCAGCAGTTTAGGGACAACCAGCGGAGAAAAACTGTTTTTT. It encodes CASSLGTTSGEKLFF. The chain couples TRBV28 to TRBJ1-4; TRBD1 might be the D (6 bases). The V and J ends lost 2 bases and 8 bases respectively, with 15 bases between them. CDR3 size: 15 residues. Germline-derived CDR1 and CDR2 are MDHEN and SYDVKM.

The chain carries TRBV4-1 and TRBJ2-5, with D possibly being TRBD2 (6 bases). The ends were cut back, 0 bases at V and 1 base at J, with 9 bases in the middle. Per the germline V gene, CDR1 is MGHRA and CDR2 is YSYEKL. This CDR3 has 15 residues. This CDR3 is CASSQDSGSQETQYF. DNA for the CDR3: TGCGCCAGCAGCCAAGATAGCGGTTCCCAAGAGACCCAGTACTTC.

In DNA, the CDR3 is TGTGCCAGCAGTTTTGGAGCGGGGGGGACGAGCCAAGAGACCCAGTACTTC. Translated, it gives CASSFGAGGTSQETQYF. The J gene is TRBJ2-5, the V gene TRBV28, with 10 nucleotides matching TRBD2. Germline CDR1 and CDR2: MDHEN and SYDVKM. The ends lost 3 bases at V and 1 base at J; junction bases unmatched: 8. This CDR3 has 17 residues.

This CDR3 reads CASSRWTPRRWEQFF. The CDR3 DNA reads as TGTGCCAGCAGCAGGTGGACTCCCCGGCGTTGGGAGCAGTTCTTC. This chain links TRBV3-1 (or the pseudogene TRBV3-2) with TRBJ2-1; TRBD2 might be the D (5 bases). Per the germline V gene, CDR1 is LGHDT and CDR2 is YNNKEL (reference sequence). There are 15 residues in the CDR3. Trimming stripped 5 bases from V and 10 bases from J, with 21 bases between.

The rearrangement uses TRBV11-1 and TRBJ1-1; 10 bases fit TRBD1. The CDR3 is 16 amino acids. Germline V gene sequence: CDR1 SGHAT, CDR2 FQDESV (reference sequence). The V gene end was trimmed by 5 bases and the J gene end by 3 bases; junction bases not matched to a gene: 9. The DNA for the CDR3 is TGTGCCAGCAGCCCTACTGACAGGGGGCGTGACACTGAAGCTTTCTTT. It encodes CASSPTDRGRDTEAFF.

CDR3 amino acids: CASTTGPVLYQPQHF. CDR3 DNA sequence: TGTGCCAGTACCACAGGGCCCGTCCTGTATCAGCCCCAGCATTTT. This chain joins TRBV19 and TRBJ1-5; maybe TRBD1 (6 bases). Germline loops: CDR1 LNHDA, CDR2 SQIVND (reference sequence). With 7 bases removed from V and 5 bases from J, the gap between germline ends came to 18 bases. There are 15 residues in the CDR3.

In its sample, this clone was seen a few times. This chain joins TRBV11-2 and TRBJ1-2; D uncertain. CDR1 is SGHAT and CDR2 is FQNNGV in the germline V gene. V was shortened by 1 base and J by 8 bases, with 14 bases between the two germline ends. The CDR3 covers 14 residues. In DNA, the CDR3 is TGTGCCAGCAGCTTAGGAAGCCCCTACCTGGGCTACACCTTC. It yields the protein CASSLGSPYLGYTF.

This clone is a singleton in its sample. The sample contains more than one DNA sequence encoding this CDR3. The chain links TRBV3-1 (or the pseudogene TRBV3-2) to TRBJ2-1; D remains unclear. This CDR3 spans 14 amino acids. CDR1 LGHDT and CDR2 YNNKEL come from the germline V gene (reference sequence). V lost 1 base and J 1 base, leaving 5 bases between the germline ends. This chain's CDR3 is CASSQVESYNEQFF. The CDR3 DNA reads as TGTGCCAGCAGCCAAGTAGAGTCCTACAATGAGCAGTTCTTC.

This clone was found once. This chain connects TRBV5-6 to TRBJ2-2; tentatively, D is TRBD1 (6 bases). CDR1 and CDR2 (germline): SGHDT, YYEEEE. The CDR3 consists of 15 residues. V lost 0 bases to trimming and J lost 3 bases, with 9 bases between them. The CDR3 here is CASSLDRVHTGELFF. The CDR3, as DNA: TGTGCCAGCAGCTTGGACAGGGTTCACACCGGGGAGCTGTTTTTT.

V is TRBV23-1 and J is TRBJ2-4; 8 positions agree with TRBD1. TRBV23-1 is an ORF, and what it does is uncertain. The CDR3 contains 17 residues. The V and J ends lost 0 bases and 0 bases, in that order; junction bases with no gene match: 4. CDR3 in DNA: TGCGCCAGCAGTCAATCGTCACAGGGGGTAGCCAAAAACATTCAGTACTTC. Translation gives CASSQSSQGVAKNIQYF.

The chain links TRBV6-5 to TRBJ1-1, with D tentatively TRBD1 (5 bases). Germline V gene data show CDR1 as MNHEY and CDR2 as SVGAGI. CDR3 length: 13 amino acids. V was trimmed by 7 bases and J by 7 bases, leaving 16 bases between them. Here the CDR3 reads CASTGGTPYEAFF. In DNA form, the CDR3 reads TGTGCCAGCACCGGGGGGACCCCCTATGAAGCTTTCTTT.

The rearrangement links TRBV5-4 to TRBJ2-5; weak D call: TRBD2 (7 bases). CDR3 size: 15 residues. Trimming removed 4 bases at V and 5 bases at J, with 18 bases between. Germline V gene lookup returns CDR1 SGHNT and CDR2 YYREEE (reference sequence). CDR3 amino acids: CASSPGGAQGETQYF. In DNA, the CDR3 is TGTGCCAGCAGCCCTGGGGGGGCTCAGGGGGAGACCCAGTACTTC.

The CDR3 DNA sequence: TGTGCCAGCAGTTTCCGGAGGACAGGGAAGTTCTTC. Translated: CASSFRRTGKFF. This chain connects TRBV28 to TRBJ2-1; 8 positions agree with TRBD1. The CDR3 consists of 12 residues. Germline V gene data show CDR1 as MDHEN and CDR2 as SYDVKM. J gave up 14 bases and V 3 bases, and 6 bases lay outside the gene matches.

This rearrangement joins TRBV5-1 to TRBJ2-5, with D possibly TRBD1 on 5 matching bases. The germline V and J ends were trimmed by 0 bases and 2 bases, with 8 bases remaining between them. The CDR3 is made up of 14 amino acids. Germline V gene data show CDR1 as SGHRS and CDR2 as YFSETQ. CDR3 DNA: TGCGCCAGCAGCTTGGGGCAGGGTCAAGAGACCCAGTACTTC. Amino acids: CASSLGQGQETQYF.